What follows is one T cell receptor beta chain and its context. Its antigen is undetermined. Template for every sorted-subset replicate PCR totaled around 210 ng DNA, some 30,000 T cell genomes. Repertoires were generated with immunoSEQ multiplex PCR, while TCRdb's copy carries only in-frame clones and drops some. The sample holds millions of clones; over 85% are singletons and the top ten take more than 0.12%. The source of the sample is a study of shared clonotypes between healthy human individuals. About the study: Three plates each covered CD4 naive and memory; CD8 naive two, CD8 memory one. Overall study results and limits: Generally, naive subsets (rather than memory subsets) showed larger estimated richness.

Looked up from germline, CDR1 is MDHEN and CDR2 is SYDVKM. This CDR3 contains 15 residues. Trimming cost V 2 bases and J 4 bases; bases outside gene matches: 5. The genes are TRBV28 and TRBJ2-3, with 8 bases aligning to TRBD2. The TCR sequence derives from a man between 18 and 29 years old in good health. Sequencing input: naive CD4+ T cells sorted from blood. Sample subset: CD45RA+ positively selected. CDR3 loop: CASSLGTSGPDTQYF. The CDR3, as DNA: TGTGCCAGCAGTTTAGGCACTAGCGGACCAGATACGCAGTATTTT.